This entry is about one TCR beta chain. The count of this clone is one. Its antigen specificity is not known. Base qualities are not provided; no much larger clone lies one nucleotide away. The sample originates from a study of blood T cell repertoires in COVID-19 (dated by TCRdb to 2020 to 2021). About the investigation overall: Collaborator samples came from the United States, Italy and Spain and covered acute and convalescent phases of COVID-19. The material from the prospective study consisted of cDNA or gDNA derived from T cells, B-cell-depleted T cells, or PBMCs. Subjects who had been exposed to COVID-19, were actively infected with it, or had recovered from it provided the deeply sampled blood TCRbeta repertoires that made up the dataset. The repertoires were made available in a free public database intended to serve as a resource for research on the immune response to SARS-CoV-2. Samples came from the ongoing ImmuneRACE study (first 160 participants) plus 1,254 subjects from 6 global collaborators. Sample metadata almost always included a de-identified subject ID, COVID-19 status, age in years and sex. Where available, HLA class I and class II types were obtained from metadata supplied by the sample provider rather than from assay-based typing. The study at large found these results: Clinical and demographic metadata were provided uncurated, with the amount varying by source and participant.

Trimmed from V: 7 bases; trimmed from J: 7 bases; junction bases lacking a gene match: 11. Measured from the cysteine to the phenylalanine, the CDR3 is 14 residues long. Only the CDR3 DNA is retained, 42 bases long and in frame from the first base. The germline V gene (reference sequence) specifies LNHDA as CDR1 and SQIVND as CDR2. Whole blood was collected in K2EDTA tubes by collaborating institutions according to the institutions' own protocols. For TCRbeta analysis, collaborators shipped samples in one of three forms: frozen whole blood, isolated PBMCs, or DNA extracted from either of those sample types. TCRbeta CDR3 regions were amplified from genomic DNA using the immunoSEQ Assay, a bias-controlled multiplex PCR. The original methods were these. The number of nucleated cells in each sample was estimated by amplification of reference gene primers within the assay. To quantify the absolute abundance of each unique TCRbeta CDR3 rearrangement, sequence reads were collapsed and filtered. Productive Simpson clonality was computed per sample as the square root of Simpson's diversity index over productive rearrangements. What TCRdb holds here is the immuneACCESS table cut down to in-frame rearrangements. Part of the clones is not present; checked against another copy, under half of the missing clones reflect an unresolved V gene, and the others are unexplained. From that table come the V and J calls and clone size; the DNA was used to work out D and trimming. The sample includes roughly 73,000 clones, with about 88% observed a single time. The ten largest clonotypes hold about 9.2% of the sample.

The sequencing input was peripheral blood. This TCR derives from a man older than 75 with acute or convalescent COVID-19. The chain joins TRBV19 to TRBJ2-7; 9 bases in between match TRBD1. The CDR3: CASTYGDREAEQYF. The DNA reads TGTGCCAGTACGTATGGGGACAGGGAAGCAGAGCAGTACTTC.